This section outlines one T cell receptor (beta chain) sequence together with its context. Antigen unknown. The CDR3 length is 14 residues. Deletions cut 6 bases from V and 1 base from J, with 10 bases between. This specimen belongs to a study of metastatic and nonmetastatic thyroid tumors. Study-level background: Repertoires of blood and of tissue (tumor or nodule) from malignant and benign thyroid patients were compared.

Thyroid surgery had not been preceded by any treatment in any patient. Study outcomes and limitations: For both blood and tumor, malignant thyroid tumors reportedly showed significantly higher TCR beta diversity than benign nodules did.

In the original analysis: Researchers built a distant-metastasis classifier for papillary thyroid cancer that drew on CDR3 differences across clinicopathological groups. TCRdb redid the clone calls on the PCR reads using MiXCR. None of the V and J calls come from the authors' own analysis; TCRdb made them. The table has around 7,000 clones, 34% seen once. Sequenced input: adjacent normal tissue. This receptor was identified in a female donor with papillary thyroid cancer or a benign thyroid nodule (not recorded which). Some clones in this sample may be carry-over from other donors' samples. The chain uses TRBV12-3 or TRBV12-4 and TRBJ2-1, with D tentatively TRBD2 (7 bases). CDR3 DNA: TGTGCCAGCAGGGGGGGGCCATCCTACAATGAGCAGTTCTTC. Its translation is CASRGGPSYNEQFF.